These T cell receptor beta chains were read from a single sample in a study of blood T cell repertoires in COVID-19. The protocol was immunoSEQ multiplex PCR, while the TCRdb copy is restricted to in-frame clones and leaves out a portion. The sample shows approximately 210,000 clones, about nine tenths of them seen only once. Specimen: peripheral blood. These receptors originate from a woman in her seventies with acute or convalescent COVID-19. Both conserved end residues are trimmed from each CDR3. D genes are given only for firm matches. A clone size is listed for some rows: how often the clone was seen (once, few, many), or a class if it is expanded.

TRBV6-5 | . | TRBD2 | AAQPSGGTDTQY
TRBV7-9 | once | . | ASSSLGQGISTQPQH
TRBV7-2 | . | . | ASSLGGGFSYEQY
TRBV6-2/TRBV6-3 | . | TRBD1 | ASSRVGQQTYEQY
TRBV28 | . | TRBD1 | ASTGTGSGNTIY
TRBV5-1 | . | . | ASSMAGTPSSYNEQF
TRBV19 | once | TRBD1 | ASTGGRHYGYT
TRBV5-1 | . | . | ASSLFGGVAGHYNEQF
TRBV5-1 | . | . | ASSFLDREGEQY
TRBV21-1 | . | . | ASSKPTTGRAKETQY
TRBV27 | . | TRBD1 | ASSTGGVGYT
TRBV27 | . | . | ASRLQGTGELF
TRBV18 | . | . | ASSTEGTRGNQPQH
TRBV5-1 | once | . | ASSYNVQGNEQF
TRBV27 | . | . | ASSPRGRGNNEKLF
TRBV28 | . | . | ASSLVPGNQPQH
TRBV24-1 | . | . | ATSSSHSYEQY